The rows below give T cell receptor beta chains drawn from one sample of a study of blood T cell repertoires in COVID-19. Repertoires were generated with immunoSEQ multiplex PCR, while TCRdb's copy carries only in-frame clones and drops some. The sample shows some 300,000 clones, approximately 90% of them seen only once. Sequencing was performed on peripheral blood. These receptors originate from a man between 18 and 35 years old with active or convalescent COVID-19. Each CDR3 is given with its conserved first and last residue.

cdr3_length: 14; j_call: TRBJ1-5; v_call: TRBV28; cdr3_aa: CASSFPGSNQPQHF
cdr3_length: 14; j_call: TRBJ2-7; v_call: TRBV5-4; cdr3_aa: CASSLEAGRHEQYF
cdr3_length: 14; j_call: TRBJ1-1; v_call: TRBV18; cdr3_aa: CASSPGLVRTEAFF
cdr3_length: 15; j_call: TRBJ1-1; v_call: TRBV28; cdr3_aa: CASSLWGAHDTEAFF
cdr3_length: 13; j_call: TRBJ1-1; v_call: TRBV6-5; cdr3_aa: CASSYNGNTEAFF
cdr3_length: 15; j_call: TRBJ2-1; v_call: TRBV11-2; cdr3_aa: CASSLGGTGVNEQFF
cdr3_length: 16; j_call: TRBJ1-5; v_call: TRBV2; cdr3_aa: CASSSRSRTGNQPQHF
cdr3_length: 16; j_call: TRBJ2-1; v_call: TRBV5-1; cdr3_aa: CASSSKPGQRVDEQFF
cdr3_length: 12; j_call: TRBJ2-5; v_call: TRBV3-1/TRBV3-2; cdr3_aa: CASSQDRETQYF
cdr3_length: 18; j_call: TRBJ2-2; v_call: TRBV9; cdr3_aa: CASSAASLLAGGTGELFF
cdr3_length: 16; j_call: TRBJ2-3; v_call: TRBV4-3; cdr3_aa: CASSQGSGGATDTQYF
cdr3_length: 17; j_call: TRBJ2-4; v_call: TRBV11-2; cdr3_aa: CASSLGKSRVAKNIQYF
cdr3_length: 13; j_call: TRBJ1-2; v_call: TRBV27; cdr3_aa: CASGGARSYGYTF
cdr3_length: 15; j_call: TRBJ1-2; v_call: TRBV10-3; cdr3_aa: CAINAGQGEFSGYTF
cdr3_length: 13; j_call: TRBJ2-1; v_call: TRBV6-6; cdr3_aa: CASSYTDYNEQFF
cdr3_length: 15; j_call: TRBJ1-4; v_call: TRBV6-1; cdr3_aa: CASTKWSGDGEKLFF
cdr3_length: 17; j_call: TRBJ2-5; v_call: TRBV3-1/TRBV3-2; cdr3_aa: CASSQDLRASGGETQYF
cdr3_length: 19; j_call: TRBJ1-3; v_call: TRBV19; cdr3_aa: CASSKGTGYGQVSGNTIYF
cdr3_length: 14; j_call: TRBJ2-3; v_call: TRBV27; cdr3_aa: CASSFRRETDTQYF
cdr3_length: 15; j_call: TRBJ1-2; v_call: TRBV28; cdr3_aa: CASSLSGQGNYGYTF
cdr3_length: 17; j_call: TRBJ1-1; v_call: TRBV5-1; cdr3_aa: CASSPGVGVMWNTEAFF
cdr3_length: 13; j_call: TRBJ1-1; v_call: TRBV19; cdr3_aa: CATRQGGGTEAFF
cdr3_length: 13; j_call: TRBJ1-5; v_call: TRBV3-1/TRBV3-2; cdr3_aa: CASSQAVDQPQHF
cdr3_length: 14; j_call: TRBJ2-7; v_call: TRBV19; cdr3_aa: CASTPGQSSYEQYF
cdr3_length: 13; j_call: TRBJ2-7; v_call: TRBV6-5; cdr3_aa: CASSYSRDSLGYF
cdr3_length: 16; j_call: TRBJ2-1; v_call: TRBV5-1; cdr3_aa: CASSLAATLSYNEQFF
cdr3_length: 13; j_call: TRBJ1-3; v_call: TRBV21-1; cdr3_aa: CASSKGVRNTIYF
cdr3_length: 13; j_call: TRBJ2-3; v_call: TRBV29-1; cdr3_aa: CSVETGSEDTQYF
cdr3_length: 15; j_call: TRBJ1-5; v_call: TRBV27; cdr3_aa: CASSLSQHINQPQHF
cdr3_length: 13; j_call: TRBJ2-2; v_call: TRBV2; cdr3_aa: CASSELRYGELFF
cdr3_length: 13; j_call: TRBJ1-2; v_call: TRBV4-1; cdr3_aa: CASSQKIQGGYTF
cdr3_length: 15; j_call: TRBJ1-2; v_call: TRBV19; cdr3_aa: CASSMGTGWNYGYTF
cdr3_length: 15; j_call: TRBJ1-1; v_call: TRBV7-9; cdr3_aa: CASSVGQGVNTEAFF
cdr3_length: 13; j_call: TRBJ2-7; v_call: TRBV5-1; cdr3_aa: CASSPGTGPQQYF
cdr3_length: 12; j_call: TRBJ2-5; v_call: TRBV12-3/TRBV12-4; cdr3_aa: CASQGTAETQYF
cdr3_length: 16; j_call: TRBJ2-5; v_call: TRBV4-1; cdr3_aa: CASSQGIQGGGETQYF
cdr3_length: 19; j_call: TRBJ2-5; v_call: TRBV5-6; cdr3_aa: CASSLGYLAGQGIGETQYF
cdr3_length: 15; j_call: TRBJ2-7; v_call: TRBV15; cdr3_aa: CATSTGRDRSYEQYF
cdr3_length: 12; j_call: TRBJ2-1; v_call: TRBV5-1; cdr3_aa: CASSLDMNEQFF
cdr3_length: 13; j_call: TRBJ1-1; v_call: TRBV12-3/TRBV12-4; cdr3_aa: CASSLGENTEAFF
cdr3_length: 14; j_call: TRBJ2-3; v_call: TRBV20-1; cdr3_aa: CSATDRVNTDTQYF
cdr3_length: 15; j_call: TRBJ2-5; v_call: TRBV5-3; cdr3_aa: CARSLVPSGEETQYF